One sample yielded the 10 T cell receptor beta chains listed below, sequenced in a study of blood T cell repertoires in COVID-19. The data were produced by immunoSEQ multiplex PCR, yet TCRdb's version contains in-frame clones alone and is incomplete. The top ten hold around 9.5% of the sample, which has about 270,000 clones, around 86% seen once. The sequenced sample consisted of peripheral blood. These receptors all stem from a middle-aged man who had recovered from COVID-19.

The chain combines TRBV7-2 with TRBJ1-1; 9 bases fit TRBD1. Trimming at V came to 2 bases and at J to 2 bases, leaving 6 bases not matched to a gene. The CDR3 is 16 amino acids. Germline V lookup: CDR1 SGHTA, CDR2 FQGNSA. This CDR3 is CASSLSTGGLNTEAFF. For the CDR3, the DNA is TGTGCCAGCAGCTTATCGACAGGGGGTTTAAACACTGAAGCTTTCTTT.

The rearrangement links TRBV20-1 to TRBJ1-1; no definite D call. CDR3 length: 9 residues. V was pared by 5 bases and J by 11 bases, with 9 bases between. Germline-derived CDR1 and CDR2 are DFQATT and SNEGSKA (reference sequence). The CDR3 loop is CSAALRAFF. The CDR3 bases are TGCAGTGCTGCACTGCGGGCTTTCTTT.

Notes on this clone: At one of its ends the junction is not consistent with the germline gene, which may arise from a read error. The rearrangement joins TRBV30 to TRBJ2-6; weak D call: TRBD1 (5 bases). Germline V CDR1 and CDR2: GTSNPN, SVGIG (reference sequence). CDR3 length: 19 amino acids. CDR3 protein: CAWGIFRGRSSSGANILTF. CDR3 nucleotide sequence: TGTGCCTGGGGTATTTTTCGTGGACGGTCGAGCTCTGGGGCCAACATCCTGACTTTC.

CDR3 bases: TGTGCCAGCAGCGTAGAAGGGACTGGTAAATTGAACGAGCAGTACTTC. Translated, it gives CASSVEGTGKLNEQYF. The J gene is TRBJ2-7, the V gene TRBV9, with TRBD2 as a possible D gene (6 bases). Trimming removed 0 bases at V and 5 bases at J, with 18 bases between. The CDR3 covers 16 residues. Germline CDR1 SGDLS, CDR2 YYNGEE.

CDR3 amino acids: CASRWDGGVNEQFF. As DNA, the CDR3 is TGTGCCAGCAGGTGGGACGGGGGAGTCAATGAGCAGTTCTTC. The chain links TRBV28 to TRBJ2-1; D may be TRBD2 (6 bases). The germline V gene has CDR1 MDHEN and CDR2 SYDVKM. The CDR3 is made up of 14 amino acids. Between the trimmed V and J ends, which lost 6 bases and 6 bases, there was a span of 15 bases.

This clone was seen once. The chain recombines TRBV9 with TRBJ2-6, with D unclear. This CDR3 region has 13 residues. V lost 1 base and J 6 bases, leaving 5 bases between the germline ends. CDR1 and CDR2 (germline): SGDLS, YYNGEE. The CDR3 loop is CASSVSLANVLTF. DNA for the CDR3: TGTGCCAGCAGCGTATCCTTGGCCAACGTCCTGACTTTC.

There are a few counts of this clone. This sequence joins TRBV7-2 and TRBJ1-4; 8 bases fit TRBD1. Germline-derived CDR1 and CDR2 are SGHTA and FQGNSA. CDR3 length: 14 residues. J gave up 6 bases and V 1 base, and 1 base lay outside the gene matches. This CDR3 is CASSLGQGYEKLFF. As DNA, the CDR3 is TGTGCCAGCAGCTTAGGACAGGGGTATGAAAAACTGTTTTTT.

This sequence joins TRBV13 and TRBJ2-5, with TRBD1 as a possible D gene (6 bases). Germline V gives CDR1 PRHDT, CDR2 FYEKMQ (reference sequence). This CDR3 is built from 15 residues. The V end lost 4 bases, the J end lost 4 bases, and 16 bases lay between the germline ends. In nucleotides, the CDR3 is TGTGCCAGCAGCTCGGGACAAGCCCTGGGAGAGACCCAGTACTTC. Translation: CASSSGQALGETQYF.

The J gene is TRBJ2-1, the V gene TRBV2; TRBD2 aligns across 13 bases. Unmatched junction bases numbered 5, after V lost 5 bases and J lost 7 bases. The CDR3 loop spans 15 amino acids. Germline CDR1 and CDR2: SNHLY and FYNNEI. CDR3 DNA: TGTGCCAGCAGTACGACTAGCGGGGGGCGGAATGAGCAGTTCTTC. This translates into CASSTTSGGRNEQFF.

DNA for the CDR3: TGTGCCTGGAGAGATAGCGGGAGGGTCAGAGATACGCAGTATTTT. Encoded protein: CAWRDSGRVRDTQYF. The chain uses TRBV30 and TRBJ2-3, with 11 bases identical to TRBD2. The J segment lost 5 bases and the V segment lost 3 bases, leaving 7 bases of the junction unmatched. The CDR3 is 15 residues long. Germline CDR1 is GTSNPN and CDR2 is SVGIG (reference sequence).